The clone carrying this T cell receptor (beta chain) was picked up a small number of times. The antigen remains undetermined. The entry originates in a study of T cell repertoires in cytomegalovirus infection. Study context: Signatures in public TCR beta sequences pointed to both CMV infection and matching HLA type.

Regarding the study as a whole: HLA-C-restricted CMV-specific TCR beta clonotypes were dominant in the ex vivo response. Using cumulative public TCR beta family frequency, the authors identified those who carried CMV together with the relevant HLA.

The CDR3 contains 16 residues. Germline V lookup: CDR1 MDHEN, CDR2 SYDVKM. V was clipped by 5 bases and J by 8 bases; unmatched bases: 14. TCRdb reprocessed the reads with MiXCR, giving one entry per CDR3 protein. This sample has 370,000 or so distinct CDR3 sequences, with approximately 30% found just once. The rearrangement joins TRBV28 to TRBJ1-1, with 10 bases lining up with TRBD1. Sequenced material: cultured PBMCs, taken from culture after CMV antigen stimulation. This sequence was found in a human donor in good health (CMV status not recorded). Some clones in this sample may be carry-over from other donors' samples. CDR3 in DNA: TGTGCCAGCAGTGCTCACTTGGGACAGGGGAGTGTAGAAGCTTTCTTT. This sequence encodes CASSAHLGQGSVEAFF. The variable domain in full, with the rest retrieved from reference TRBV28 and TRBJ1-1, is DVKVTQSSRYLVKRTGEKVFLECVQDMDHENMFWYRQDPGLGLRLIYFSYDVKMKEKGDIPEGYSVSREKKERFSLILESASTNQTSMYLCASSAHLGQGSVEAFFGQGTRLTVV.